The 30 T cell receptor beta chains given below trace back to one sample, sequenced in a study of blood T cell repertoires in COVID-19. Libraries were prepared by immunoSEQ multiplex PCR; TCRdb keeps only in-frame clonotypes and omits some of them. The sample contains around 200,000 clones, about 83% of which appear only once. Sequences were obtained from PBMCs or T cells enriched from blood (not recorded which). The source of these receptors is a man in his forties or fifties with acute COVID-19.

V gene TRBV29-1 combines with J gene TRBJ2-1; 10 bases map to TRBD2. The CDR3 has 14 residues. V was pared by 2 bases and J by 8 bases, with 6 bases of the junction left unmatched. Looked up from germline, CDR1 is SQVTM and CDR2 is ANQGSEA. In DNA, the CDR3 is TGCAGCGTTGAATGGGAGCGGGGGGGCCATGAGCAGTTCTTC. Encoded protein: CSVEWERGGHEQFF.

This clone was seen once. The J gene is TRBJ2-7, the V gene TRBV30; D might be TRBD1 (6 bases). This CDR3 is built from 13 residues. Germline assignment: CDR1 GTSNPN and CDR2 SVGIG (reference sequence). Trimming shortened V by 5 bases and J by 0 bases, and 11 bases separated the two germline ends. The CDR3 protein is CAWGGSNSYEQYF. The CDR3 DNA reads as TGTGCCTGGGGGGGCTCCAACTCCTACGAGCAGTACTTC.

The V and J genes are TRBV3-1 (or the pseudogene TRBV3-2) and TRBJ2-3, with TRBD2 matching 8 bases. Germline CDR1 and CDR2: LGHDT and YNNKEL (reference sequence). The CDR3 consists of 17 residues. With 3 bases clipped from V and 4 bases from J, the junction kept 12 bases outside the gene matches. In DNA form, the CDR3 reads TGTGCCAGCAGCCATTGGACTAGCAGCCTGCGGTCAGATACGCAGTATTTT. It codes for CASSHWTSSLRSDTQYF.

This clone showed up just once. This CDR3 reads CASSGGTSSGTDTQYF. The CDR3 DNA follows: TGTGCCAGCAGCGGGGGGACTAGCTCTGGCACAGATACGCAGTATTTT. The gene calls are TRBV2 and TRBJ2-3, with 9 bases lining up with TRBD2. Germline trimming cut 6 bases from V and 1 base from J; bases unmatched to any gene: 8. The CDR3 is 16 amino acids. Germline lookup yields CDR1 SNHLY and CDR2 FYNNEI.

The chain couples TRBV7-9 to TRBJ1-3, with D possibly being TRBD1 (5 bases). This CDR3 has 15 amino acids. The V end was cut by 5 bases, the J end by 0 bases, with 11 bases between. Germline loops: CDR1 SEHNR, CDR2 FQNEAQ (reference sequence). The CDR3: CASSPGGISGNTIYF. The CDR3 nucleotides read TGTGCCAGCAGCCCCGGGGGGATCTCTGGAAACACCATATATTTT.

This clone came up once. This chain joins TRBV25-1 and TRBJ2-5, with a tentative D call TRBD1 (6 bases). The CDR3 sequence is 14 residues long. Per germline, CDR1 MGHDK and CDR2 SYGVNS. Trimming removed 3 bases from V and 1 base from J, with 9 bases in between. For the CDR3, the DNA is TGTGCCAGCAGTGACACAGGGCCCCAAGAGACCCAGTACTTC. Its protein is CASSDTGPQETQYF.

There are a few counts of this clone. The J gene is TRBJ1-1, the V gene TRBV29-1, with D possibly TRBD1 on 5 matching bases. Per the germline V gene, CDR1 is SQVTM and CDR2 is ANQGSEA. V was shortened by 4 bases and J by 6 bases, with 12 bases between the two germline ends. CDR3 length equals 12 residues. Written as DNA, the CDR3 is TGCAGCGTTGTCCAGGGCGTCTCTGAAGCTTTCTTT. Amino acids: CSVVQGVSEAFF.

This clone has just a few counts. The genes are TRBV3-1 (or the pseudogene TRBV3-2) and TRBJ2-7; TRBD2 might be the D (7 bases). V was shortened by 4 bases and J by 3 bases, with 22 bases between the two germline ends. The CDR3 sequence is 17 residues long. CDR1 is LGHDT and CDR2 is YNNKEL in the germline V gene (reference sequence). The CDR3 protein is CASSPQGLSGAFYEQYF. Written as DNA, the CDR3 is TGTGCCAGCAGCCCCCAGGGGCTGAGCGGGGCATTCTACGAGCAGTACTTC.

V is TRBV4-2 and J is TRBJ2-7, with D possibly matching TRBD1 (5 bases). CDR1 and CDR2 (germline): LGHNA, YNFKEQ. The CDR3 length is 16 residues. The V end lost 0 bases, the J end lost 0 bases, and 12 bases lay between the germline ends. The CDR3 region has the DNA TGTGCCAGCAGCCAAGATACAGGTCGGAGCTCCTACGAGCAGTACTTC. This codes for CASSQDTGRSSYEQYF.

The chain is built from TRBV6-4 and TRBJ1-2; possible D gene TRBD1, 6 bases. V lost 3 bases, J lost 3 bases, and 14 bases lay in between. Per the germline V gene, CDR1 is MRHNA and CDR2 is SNTAGT. The CDR3 is 15 amino acids. The CDR3 sequence: CASSDLPGHYYGYTF. The CDR3 coding sequence is TGTGCCAGCAGTGATCTACCGGGACACTACTATGGCTACACCTTC.

This rearrangement joins TRBV28 to TRBJ1-1, with a weak D call TRBD1 (5 bases). V dropped 7 bases and J dropped 2 bases, with 23 bases sitting between them. This CDR3 contains 17 residues. Germline CDR1 and CDR2: MDHEN and SYDVKM. CDR3 region: CASNIGGAGVINTEAFF. CDR3 in DNA: TGTGCCAGCAACATTGGGGGTGCGGGGGTTATCAACACTGAAGCTTTCTTT.

The chain employs TRBV9 and TRBJ1-5, with D maybe TRBD1 (5 bases). The CDR3 is 13 amino acids. V shed 0 bases and J shed 7 bases, with 8 bases lying between them. Per the germline V gene, CDR1 is SGDLS and CDR2 is YYNGEE. The CDR3 here is CASSVEGLQPQHF. In DNA, the CDR3 is TGTGCCAGCAGCGTAGAGGGGTTGCAGCCCCAGCATTTT.

The chain is built from TRBV7-6 and TRBJ1-2, with D possibly TRBD1 on 6 matching bases. The CDR3 runs to 17 residues. Germline CDR1 and CDR2: SGHVS and FNYEAQ. The germline V and J ends were trimmed by 3 bases and 3 bases, with 20 bases remaining between them. CDR3 DNA sequence: TGTGCCAGCAGCTTGTCTACCTTGGGGGCGAAGGACTATGGCTACACCTTC. The encoded protein is CASSLSTLGAKDYGYTF.

The chain links TRBV9 to TRBJ1-1; maybe TRBD1 (5 bases). The CDR3 length is 16 residues. From germline, CDR1 is SGDLS and CDR2 YYNGEE. Trimming removed 3 bases at V and 5 bases at J, with 20 bases between. The CDR3 loop is CASSAVPGLSRTEAFF. The CDR3 nucleotides read TGTGCCAGCAGCGCCGTACCAGGGTTATCGAGGACTGAAGCTTTCTTT.

This clone was counted many times. The chain employs TRBV2 and TRBJ1-2; 9 bases match TRBD1. The ends lost 5 bases at V and 1 base at J; junction bases unmatched: 8. CDR1 and CDR2 from the germline V gene are SNHLY and FYNNEI. There are 16 residues in the CDR3. DNA of the CDR3: TGTGCCAGCAGTTTCCTCGGGGACAGGGTTAACTATGGCTACACCTTC. It is translated as CASSFLGDRVNYGYTF.

The chain is built from TRBV14 and TRBJ2-1, with 13 positions matching TRBD2. V trimming: 1 base; J trimming: 8 bases; junction bases outside the gene matches: 14. The germline CDR1 and CDR2 sequences are SGHDN and FVKESK. CDR3 length equals 19 residues. CDR3 loop: CASSQVGTSGKFLEDEQFF. The CDR3 DNA is TGTGCCAGCAGCCAAGTAGGGACTAGCGGGAAGTTCTTAGAGGATGAGCAGTTCTTC.

This sequence joins TRBV28 and TRBJ2-7, with D maybe TRBD1 (5 bases). The CDR3 covers 16 residues. V was shortened by 8 bases and J by 5 bases, with 25 bases between the two germline ends. In germline, CDR1 is MDHEN, CDR2 SYDVKM. The CDR3, as DNA: TGTGCCAGCCCCCCTGGTCAAGGAAGGGGTTTCCACGAGCAGTACTTC. This sequence encodes CASPPGQGRGFHEQYF.

This clone has more than one count but fewer than ten. Written as DNA, the CDR3 is TGTGCCAGCTCACCCGGAGTTCGGGAGCCCCAGCATTTT. It specifies CASSPGVREPQHF. This chain joins TRBV18 and TRBJ1-5; D is undetermined. Trimming took 3 bases from V and 8 from J, leaving 11 bases between them. CDR3 length: 13 amino acids. From germline, CDR1 is KGHSH and CDR2 LQKENI.

The chain carries TRBV5-1 and TRBJ1-1; D is unresolved. The CDR3 covers 14 residues. CDR1 SGHRS and CDR2 YFSETQ come from the germline V gene. Trimming removed 4 bases from V and 4 bases from J, with 14 bases in between. The CDR3 region has the DNA TGCGCCAGCAGCGGACGGGAGGGTACCACTGAAGCTTTCTTT. Amino acids: CASSGREGTTEAFF.

The chain links TRBV4-1 to TRBJ1-2, with a tentative D call TRBD1 (6 bases). CDR1 is MGHRA, CDR2 YSYEKL, per germline. The CDR3 length is 14 residues. V dropped 0 bases and J dropped 6 bases, with 11 bases sitting between them. CDR3 residues: CASSQDINRDGYTF. DNA of the CDR3: TGCGCCAGCAGCCAAGACATCAACAGGGATGGCTACACCTTC.

This chain links TRBV28 with TRBJ2-7; a possible D gene is TRBD1 (6 bases). Trimming removed 6 bases from V and 4 bases from J, with 13 bases in between. The CDR3 totals 13 residues. CDR1 MDHEN and CDR2 SYDVKM come from the germline V gene. The CDR3 spells CASSEGTLYEQYF. DNA of the CDR3: TGTGCCAGCAGCGAGGGGACACTTTACGAGCAGTACTTC. The whole variable domain, remainder taken from reference TRBV28 and TRBJ2-7, is DVKVTQSSRYLVKRTGEKVFLECVQDMDHENMFWYRQDPGLGLRLIYFSYDVKMKEKGDIPEGYSVSREKKERFSLILESASTNQTSMYLCASSEGTLYEQYFGPGTRLTVT.

This chain joins TRBV18 and TRBJ1-2, with D tentatively TRBD1 (6 bases). The germline V gene has CDR1 KGHSH and CDR2 LQKENI. This CDR3 region has 15 residues. V gave up 6 bases and J gave up 4 bases, with 18 bases separating them. In nucleotides, the CDR3 is TGTGCCAGCTCCCCCTCGGACAGCGTCGTCTATGGCTACACCTTC. As protein: CASSPSDSVVYGYTF.

J is TRBJ2-2 and V is TRBV11-2, with TRBD1 matching 10 bases. The CDR3 consists of 14 residues. V was clipped by 4 bases and J by 7 bases; unmatched bases: 3. Germline CDR1 SGHAT, CDR2 FQNNGV. Here the CDR3 reads CASSSDRGHGELFF. CDR3 sequence (DNA): TGTGCCAGCAGCTCCGACAGGGGGCACGGGGAGCTGTTTTTT.

The rearrangement joins TRBV12-3 or TRBV12-4 to TRBJ2-4; 9 bases agree with TRBD1. Unmatched junction bases numbered 9, after V lost 7 bases and J lost 11 bases. This CDR3 has 13 amino acids. The CDR3, as DNA: TGTGCCAGCAACAGGGACAGGGCTAGAGTTCAGTACTTC. Translating it yields CASNRDRARVQYF.

The chain uses TRBV4-1 and TRBJ2-1, with a tentative D call TRBD2 (5 bases). In germline, CDR1 is MGHRA, CDR2 YSYEKL. V lost 4 bases to trimming and J lost 2 bases, with 12 bases between them. The CDR3 spans 15 residues. CDR3 amino acids: CASSPGETAYNEQFF. CDR3 in DNA: TGCGCCAGCAGCCCTGGGGAGACTGCCTACAATGAGCAGTTCTTC.

This clone has just one count. This sequence joins TRBV24-1 and TRBJ2-3, with D possibly matching TRBD2 (6 bases). The V gene lost 5 bases and the J gene lost 2 bases, with 13 bases spanning the gap. This CDR3 is built from 15 residues. CDR1 KGHDR and CDR2 SFDVKD come from the germline V gene. The CDR3 sequence is CATSGGGGFTDTQYF. In DNA form, the CDR3 reads TGTGCCACCAGTGGAGGTGGGGGGTTCACAGATACGCAGTATTTT.

The chain employs TRBV25-1 and TRBJ2-1; D might be TRBD1 (6 bases). Germline V gene sequence: CDR1 MGHDK, CDR2 SYGVNS. CDR3 size: 13 residues. With 4 bases removed from V and 9 bases from J, the gap between germline ends came to 13 bases. This CDR3 is CASSGPGGTEQFF. CDR3 in DNA: TGTGCCAGCAGTGGCCCTGGGGGCACTGAGCAGTTCTTC.

The chain has TRBV27 and TRBJ1-1, with TRBD1 as a possible D gene (5 bases). Germline CDR1 reads MNHEY; CDR2 reads SMNVEV (reference sequence). Trimming removed 1 base from V and 1 base from J, with 13 bases in between. CDR3 length equals 16 residues. CDR3 coding DNA: TGTGCCAGCAGTTTATGGGACGGCGGGGGGAACACTGAAGCTTTCTTT. Protein sequence: CASSLWDGGGNTEAFF.

The chain joins TRBV7-9 to TRBJ2-7; 8 positions match TRBD2. Germline loops: CDR1 SEHNR, CDR2 FQNEAQ (reference sequence). V was clipped by 6 bases and J by 4 bases; unmatched bases: 8. There are 14 residues in the CDR3. CDR3 in DNA: TGTGCCAGCAGAAAAGCGGGAGCAAGGTACGAGCAGTACTTC. Its translation is CASRKAGARYEQYF.

V and J are TRBV2 and TRBJ2-1; maybe TRBD1 (5 bases). With 5 bases removed from V and 10 bases from J, the gap between germline ends came to 18 bases. Germline V lookup: CDR1 SNHLY, CDR2 FYNNEI. This CDR3 has 14 amino acids. The DNA for the CDR3 is TGTGCCAGCAGTTTTTCACAGGACAAGGGGGAGCAGTTCTTC. Translated, it gives CASSFSQDKGEQFF. The entire variable domain, with the rest obtained from reference TRBV2 and TRBJ2-1, is as follows: EPEVTQTPSHQVTQMGQEVILRCVPISNHLYFYWYRQILGQKVEFLVSFYNNEISEKSEIFDDQFSVERPDGSNFTLKIRSTKLEDSAMYFCASSFSQDKGEQFFGPGTRLTVL.